There are a few counts of the clone carrying this T cell receptor beta chain. Its antigen is currently unknown. The sample originates from a study of beta chain features in type 1 diabetes. The overall study: Regarding age, gender and cell yields, patients proved similar to healthy donors. Study-wide results and caveats: Patients with Type 1 diabetes showed moderately but significantly shorter TCRB CDR3s in all four CD4+ subsets. At VDJ recombination sites, type 1 diabetes patients had fewer insertions and more deleted nucleotides.

As every portion of the isolated RNA was reverse transcribed, the sequencing read expressed TCRB transcripts. TCRdb keeps only in-frame clones here, not all; method: immunoSEQ multiplex PCR. The sample includes more than 250,000 clones, approximately 14% of them seen just once. One heparinised draw of blood, averaging around 100 mL, came from each donor. Each sorted fraction was over 95% pure. This sequence originates from a man aged 25-45 years with type 1 diabetes. The sample consisted of naive CD4+ T cells from blood.

CDR3 sequence (DNA): TGCAGCGTATTCCGTATAGAAACAGATACGCAGTATTTT. As protein: CSVFRIETDTQYF. The J gene is TRBJ2-3, the V gene TRBV29-1; D not certain. This CDR3 has 13 amino acids. Trimming took off 6 bases at V and 3 bases at J, with 13 bases between the two ends. Germline V gene sequence: CDR1 SQVTM, CDR2 ANQGSEA.